The TCR beta chain described here comes from a study of T cells in narcolepsy. The overall study: Donors had narcolepsy type 1 or type 2, or were healthy controls. Study-wide findings and caveats: Healthy controls reportedly lacked the autoreactive clonotypes serially found in patients' blood.

In this sample, this clone turned up once. Its specificity is unknown. The J segment lost 4 bases and the V segment lost 3 bases, leaving 3 bases of the junction unmatched. Germline loops: CDR1 MNHNS, CDR2 SASEGT. This CDR3 region has 14 residues. Assay used: immunoSEQ multiplex PCR; TCRdb lists only in-frame clones, some missing. The sample has roughly 34,000 clones, about 80% seen once; the top ten hold about 1.3%. The V and J genes are TRBV6-1 and TRBJ2-7; 10 nucleotides agree with TRBD2. The TCR was taken from a human donor with narcolepsy. Sequenced: CD45RA- memory CD4+ T cells from PBMCs. The CDR3 is CASSESGGAYEQYV. Here the CDR3 DNA reads TGTGCCAGCAGTGAGAGCGGGGGGGCGTACGAGCAGTACGTC.